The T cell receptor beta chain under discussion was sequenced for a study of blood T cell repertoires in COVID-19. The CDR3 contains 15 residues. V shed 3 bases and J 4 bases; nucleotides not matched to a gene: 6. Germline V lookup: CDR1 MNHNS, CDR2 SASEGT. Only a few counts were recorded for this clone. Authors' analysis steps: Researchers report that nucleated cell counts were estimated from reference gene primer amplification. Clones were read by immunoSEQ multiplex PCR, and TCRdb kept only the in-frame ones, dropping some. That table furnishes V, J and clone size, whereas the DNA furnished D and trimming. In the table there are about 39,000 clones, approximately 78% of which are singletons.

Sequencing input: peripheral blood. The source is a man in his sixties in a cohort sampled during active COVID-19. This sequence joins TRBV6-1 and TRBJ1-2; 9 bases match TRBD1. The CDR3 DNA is TGTGCCAGCAGTGAGGGGGACAGGGTAGGCTATGGCTACACCTTC. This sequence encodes CASSEGDRVGYGYTF.